Listed below are T cell receptor beta chains from one sample, sequenced in a study of regulatory T cells in long-lasting Graves disease. TCRdb redid the calling of the multiplex PCR reads with MiXCR, one entry per CDR3 protein. The table has 300,000 or so distinct CDR3 sequences, less than 20% seen once. Sequencing was performed on peripheral blood mononuclear cells (PBMCs), taken when the disease was refractory, from a patient treated with antithyroid drugs. The origin of the receptors is a female donor with Graves disease. CDR3s include the opening cysteine and the closing phenylalanine or tryptophan. The D gene is left open where the match is weak. Rows may omit the clone size; those that give it use once, few, many or a size class.

clone_size: many
j_call: TRBJ2-5
v_call: TRBV2
d_call: -
cdr3_nt: TGTGCCAGCAGTGATCAGGGTCAGGTACAAGAGACCCAGTACTTC
cdr3_aa: CASSDQGQVQETQYF

clone_size: few
j_call: TRBJ2-7
v_call: TRBV14
d_call: -
cdr3_nt: TGTGCCAGCAGCCAAGATATAGGGGGTTTCTACGAGCAGTACTTC
cdr3_aa: CASSQDIGGFYEQYF

clone_size: many
j_call: TRBJ1-2
v_call: TRBV18
d_call: -
cdr3_nt: TGTGCCAGCAGTCCCCCTGTCAACTATGGCTACACCTTC
cdr3_aa: CASSPPVNYGYTF

clone_size: -
j_call: TRBJ1-3
v_call: TRBV6-9
d_call: TRBD1
cdr3_nt: TGTGCCAGCAGTTACCGGAAGACAGGGGCTGGAAACACCATATATTTT
cdr3_aa: CASSYRKTGAGNTIYF

clone_size: few
j_call: TRBJ2-7
v_call: TRBV7-6
d_call: -
cdr3_nt: TGTGCTGTCGAGGGCCCCTACGAGCAGTACTTC
cdr3_aa: CAVEGPYEQYF

clone_size: many
j_call: TRBJ1-4
v_call: TRBV28
d_call: TRBD1
cdr3_nt: TGTGCCAGCAGTTTTCTTGACAGGGCCCTAGGGGAAAAACTGTTTTTT
cdr3_aa: CASSFLDRALGEKLFF

clone_size: many
j_call: TRBJ2-7
v_call: TRBV12-3/TRBV12-4
d_call: -
cdr3_nt: TGTGCCAGCAGTTTACCCGCATCTAGCGTTACCTACGAGCAGTACTTC
cdr3_aa: CASSLPASSVTYEQYF

clone_size: many
j_call: TRBJ2-5
v_call: TRBV2
d_call: -
cdr3_nt: TGTGCCAGCATAGAGGTCGGGCAAGACCAGTACTTC
cdr3_aa: CASIEVGQDQYF

clone_size: many
j_call: TRBJ1-1
v_call: TRBV20-1
d_call: TRBD1
cdr3_nt: TGCAGTGCTAGACGAGACAGGGGGGCTGAAGCTTTCTTT
cdr3_aa: CSARRDRGAEAFF

clone_size: many
j_call: TRBJ1-3
v_call: TRBV12-3/TRBV12-4
d_call: -
cdr3_nt: TGTGCCAGCAGTCCAGCTGGGGGGGGCTCTGGAAACACCATATATTTT
cdr3_aa: CASSPAGGGSGNTIYF

clone_size: -
j_call: TRBJ2-7
v_call: TRBV27
d_call: TRBD1
cdr3_nt: TGTGCCAGCTCACAGGGGGACAGAACCTACGAGCAGTACTTC
cdr3_aa: CASSQGDRTYEQYF

clone_size: -
j_call: TRBJ1-1
v_call: TRBV7-8
d_call: -
cdr3_nt: TGTGCCAGCAGCTTTAGCCTCGAGGAGAGGAGTACTGAAGCTTTCTTT
cdr3_aa: CASSFSLEERSTEAFF

clone_size: many
j_call: TRBJ2-7
v_call: TRBV6-1
d_call: TRBD2
cdr3_nt: TGTGCCAGCAGTGAGTTCAACCCGGGAGGGCTCTACGAGCAGTACTTC
cdr3_aa: CASSEFNPGGLYEQYF

clone_size: -
j_call: TRBJ1-1
v_call: TRBV20-1
d_call: -
cdr3_nt: TGCAGTGCTAGAGATCTTCAGGGATTCACTGAAGCTTTCTTT
cdr3_aa: CSARDLQGFTEAFF

clone_size: -
j_call: TRBJ2-3
v_call: TRBV7-8
d_call: -
cdr3_nt: TGTGCCAGCAGCCGACAAGGGAGAGGGATCACAGATACGCAGTATTTT
cdr3_aa: CASSRQGRGITDTQYF

clone_size: -
j_call: TRBJ2-1
v_call: TRBV6-1
d_call: -
cdr3_nt: TGTGCCAGCAGTGGGCATACAGCGAGCAAAGTCGGGCAGTTCTTC
cdr3_aa: CASSGHTASKVGQFF

clone_size: many
j_call: TRBJ2-7
v_call: TRBV11-1
d_call: -
cdr3_nt: TGTGCCAGCAGCTTAGTGGATAACTACGAGCAGTACTTC
cdr3_aa: CASSLVDNYEQYF

clone_size: many
j_call: TRBJ1-5
v_call: TRBV7-4
d_call: -
cdr3_nt: TGTGCCAGCAGCTTAGCGGCAGGGGATCAGCCCCAGCATTTT
cdr3_aa: CASSLAAGDQPQHF

clone_size: many
j_call: TRBJ2-5
v_call: TRBV20-1
d_call: TRBD2
cdr3_nt: TGCAGTGCTAGCCCCGGACTAGCAAGACAAGAGACCCAGTACTTC
cdr3_aa: CSASPGLARQETQYF

clone_size: -
j_call: TRBJ2-2
v_call: TRBV5-6
d_call: TRBD2
cdr3_nt: TGTGCCAGCAGCTTCGCGGGGGGGCGCGGCGGGGAGCTGTTTTTT
cdr3_aa: CASSFAGGRGGELFF

clone_size: -
j_call: TRBJ2-7
v_call: TRBV28
d_call: -
cdr3_nt: TGTGCCAGCAGTTTCCGGCCGATTTACGAGCAGTACTTC
cdr3_aa: CASSFRPIYEQYF

clone_size: -
j_call: TRBJ2-2
v_call: TRBV5-5
d_call: -
cdr3_nt: TGTGCCAGCAGCTTGGTGGACTTTAACACCGGGGAGCTGTTTTTT
cdr3_aa: CASSLVDFNTGELFF

clone_size: few
j_call: TRBJ2-5
v_call: TRBV5-6
d_call: -
cdr3_nt: TGTGCCAGCAGCTCCAGGGTGAGGGGAGAGACCCAGTACTTC
cdr3_aa: CASSSRVRGETQYF

clone_size: many
j_call: TRBJ1-5
v_call: TRBV7-2
d_call: -
cdr3_nt: TGTGCCAGCAGCTTAGTGAATCAGCCCCAGCATTTT
cdr3_aa: CASSLVNQPQHF

clone_size: -
j_call: TRBJ1-1
v_call: TRBV5-4
d_call: -
cdr3_nt: TGTGCCAGCAGCGGGTTGACGGACGACACTGAAGCTTTCTTT
cdr3_aa: CASSGLTDDTEAFF

clone_size: -
j_call: TRBJ2-1
v_call: TRBV24-1
d_call: -
cdr3_nt: TGTGCCACCAGTGATTTGCAAAGGGGAAATGAGCAGTTCTTC
cdr3_aa: CATSDLQRGNEQFF

clone_size: -
j_call: TRBJ1-5
v_call: TRBV3-1
d_call: -
cdr3_nt: TGTGCCAGCAGCCAAGACAGGTTGCAGCCCCAGCATTTT
cdr3_aa: CASSQDRLQPQHF

clone_size: few
j_call: TRBJ1-1
v_call: TRBV30
d_call: TRBD1
cdr3_nt: TGTGCCTGGAACACCGGGACAGCGAACACTGAAGCTTTCTTT
cdr3_aa: CAWNTGTANTEAFF

clone_size: many
j_call: TRBJ1-1
v_call: TRBV29-1
d_call: -
cdr3_nt: TGCAGCGTTTCGCGGGGGCCCGAAGACACTGAAGCTTTCTTT
cdr3_aa: CSVSRGPEDTEAFF

clone_size: -
j_call: TRBJ2-2
v_call: TRBV5-1
d_call: -
cdr3_nt: TGCGCCAGCTCCACCGGGACTTACAACACCGGGGAGCTGTTTTTT
cdr3_aa: CASSTGTYNTGELFF

clone_size: many
j_call: TRBJ2-5
v_call: TRBV12-3/TRBV12-4
d_call: TRBD1
cdr3_nt: TGTGCCAGCAGTCTCCAGGGGGCGCAGGGGGAAGAGACCCAGTACTTC
cdr3_aa: CASSLQGAQGEETQYF

clone_size: many
j_call: TRBJ1-2
v_call: TRBV27
d_call: -
cdr3_nt: TGTGCCAGCAGTTTATCCCGGGACGGTTTCTATGGCTACACCTTC
cdr3_aa: CASSLSRDGFYGYTF

clone_size: -
j_call: TRBJ2-3
v_call: TRBV20-1
d_call: -
cdr3_nt: TGCAGTGGCTTACTAGGGCCGACAGATACGCAGTATTTT
cdr3_aa: CSGLLGPTDTQYF

clone_size: many
j_call: TRBJ2-7
v_call: TRBV11-2
d_call: -
cdr3_nt: TGTGCCAGCAGCCCTCAACGGGGACTGGGCGAGCAGTACTTC
cdr3_aa: CASSPQRGLGEQYF

clone_size: -
j_call: TRBJ1-2
v_call: TRBV27
d_call: -
cdr3_nt: TGTGCCAGCAGTTTATCGCACAGCGGTTATGGCTACACCTTC
cdr3_aa: CASSLSHSGYGYTF

clone_size: many
j_call: TRBJ1-5
v_call: TRBV2
d_call: -
cdr3_nt: TGTGCCAGCAGCGACAGAAAACGCACGGGCCAGCCCCAGCATTTT
cdr3_aa: CASSDRKRTGQPQHF

clone_size: few
j_call: TRBJ2-7
v_call: TRBV10-1
d_call: TRBD2
cdr3_nt: TGCGCCATCATTCGGACTAGCGGATCCTACGAGCAGTACTTC
cdr3_aa: CAIIRTSGSYEQYF

clone_size: many
j_call: TRBJ1-5
v_call: TRBV12-3/TRBV12-4
d_call: TRBD1
cdr3_nt: TGTGCCAGCAGTCGCGGGGGCAGGGGGTTTGGGCCCCAGCATTTT
cdr3_aa: CASSRGGRGFGPQHF

clone_size: many
j_call: TRBJ2-7
v_call: TRBV10-2
d_call: TRBD1
cdr3_nt: TGCGCCAGCAGTGGGACAGGTATTTACGAGCAGTACTTC
cdr3_aa: CASSGTGIYEQYF

clone_size: -
j_call: TRBJ2-1
v_call: TRBV29-1
d_call: -
cdr3_nt: TGCAGCGTTGGCGACCATAGCTCCTACAATGAGCAGTTCTTC
cdr3_aa: CSVGDHSSYNEQFF

clone_size: few
j_call: TRBJ1-1
v_call: TRBV29-1
d_call: TRBD1
cdr3_nt: TGCAGCGTTGAAGAGACAGGGGACACTGAAGCTTTCTTT
cdr3_aa: CSVEETGDTEAFF